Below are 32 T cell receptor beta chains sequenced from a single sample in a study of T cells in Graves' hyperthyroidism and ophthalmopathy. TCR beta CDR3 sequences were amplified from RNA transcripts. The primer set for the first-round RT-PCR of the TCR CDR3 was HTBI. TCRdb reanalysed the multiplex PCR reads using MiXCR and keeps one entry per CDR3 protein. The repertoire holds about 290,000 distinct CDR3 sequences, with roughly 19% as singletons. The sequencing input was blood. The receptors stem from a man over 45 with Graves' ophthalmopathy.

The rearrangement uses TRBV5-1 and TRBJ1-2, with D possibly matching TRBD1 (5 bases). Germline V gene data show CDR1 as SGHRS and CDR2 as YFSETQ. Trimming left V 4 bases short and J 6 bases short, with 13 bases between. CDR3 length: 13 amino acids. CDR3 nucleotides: TGCGCCAGCAGCGGGGGACTGTTTCATGGCTACACCTTC. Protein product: CASSGGLFHGYTF.

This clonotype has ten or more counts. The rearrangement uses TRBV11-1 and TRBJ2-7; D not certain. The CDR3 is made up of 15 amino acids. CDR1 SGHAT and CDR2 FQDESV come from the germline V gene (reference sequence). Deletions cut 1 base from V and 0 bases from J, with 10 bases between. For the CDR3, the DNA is TGTGCCAGCAGCTTAGATGGCAGAAGCTCCTACGAGCAGTACTTC. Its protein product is CASSLDGRSSYEQYF.

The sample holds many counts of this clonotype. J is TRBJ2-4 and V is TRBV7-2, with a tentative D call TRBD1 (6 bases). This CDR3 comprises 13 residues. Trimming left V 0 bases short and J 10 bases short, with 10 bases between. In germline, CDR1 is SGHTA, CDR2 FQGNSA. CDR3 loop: CASSLAEDRIQYF. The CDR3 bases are TGTGCCAGCAGCTTAGCAGAGGACAGAATTCAGTACTTC.

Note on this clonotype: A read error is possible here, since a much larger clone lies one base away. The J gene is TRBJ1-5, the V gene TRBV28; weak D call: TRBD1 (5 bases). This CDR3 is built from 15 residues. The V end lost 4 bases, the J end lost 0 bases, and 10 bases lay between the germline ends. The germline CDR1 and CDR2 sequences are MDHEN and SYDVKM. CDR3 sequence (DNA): TGTGCCAGCAGTTGGACAATCGATAGCAATCAGCCCCAGCATTTT. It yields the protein CASSWTIDSNQPQHF.

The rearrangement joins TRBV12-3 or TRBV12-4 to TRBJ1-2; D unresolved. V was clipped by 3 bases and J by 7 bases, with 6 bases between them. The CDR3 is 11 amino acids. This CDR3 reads CASSLSGGYTF. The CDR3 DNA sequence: TGTGCCAGCAGTTTGAGTGGTGGCTACACCTTC.

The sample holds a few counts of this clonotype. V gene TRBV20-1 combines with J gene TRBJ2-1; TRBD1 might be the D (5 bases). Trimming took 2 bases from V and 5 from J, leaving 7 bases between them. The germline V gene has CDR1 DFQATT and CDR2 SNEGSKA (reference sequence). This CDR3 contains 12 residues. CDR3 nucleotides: TGCAGTGCTAGAAGGGGCCACAATGAGCAGTTCTTC. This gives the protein CSARRGHNEQFF.

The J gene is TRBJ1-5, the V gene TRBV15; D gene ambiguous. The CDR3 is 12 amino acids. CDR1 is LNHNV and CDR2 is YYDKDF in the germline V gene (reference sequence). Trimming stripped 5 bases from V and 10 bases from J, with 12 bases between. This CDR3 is CATSLSDGPQHF. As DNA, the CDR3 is TGTGCCACCAGCCTATCCGACGGCCCCCAGCATTTT.

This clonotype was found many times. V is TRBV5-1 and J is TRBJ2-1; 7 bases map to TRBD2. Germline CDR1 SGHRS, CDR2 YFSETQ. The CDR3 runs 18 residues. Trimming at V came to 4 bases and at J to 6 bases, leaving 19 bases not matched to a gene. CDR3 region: CASSKTRVGGPGGNEQFF. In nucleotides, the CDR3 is TGCGCCAGCAGCAAGACCAGGGTTGGGGGACCGGGGGGCAATGAGCAGTTCTTC.

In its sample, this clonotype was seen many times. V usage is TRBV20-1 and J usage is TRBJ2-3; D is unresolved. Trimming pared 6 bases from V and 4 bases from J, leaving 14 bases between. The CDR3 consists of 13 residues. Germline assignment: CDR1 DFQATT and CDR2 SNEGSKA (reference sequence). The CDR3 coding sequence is TGCAGTGCCCCCGGTTTGGGGTCAGATACGCAGTATTTT. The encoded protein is CSAPGLGSDTQYF.

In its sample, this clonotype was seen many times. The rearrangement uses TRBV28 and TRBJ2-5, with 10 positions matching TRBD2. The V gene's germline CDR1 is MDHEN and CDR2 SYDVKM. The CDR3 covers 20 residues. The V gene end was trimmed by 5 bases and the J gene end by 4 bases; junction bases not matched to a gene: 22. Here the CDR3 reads CASSEAVAGGFWIRRETQYF. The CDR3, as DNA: TGTGCCAGCAGTGAGGCCGTAGCGGGAGGCTTTTGGATCCGGCGAGAGACCCAGTACTTC.

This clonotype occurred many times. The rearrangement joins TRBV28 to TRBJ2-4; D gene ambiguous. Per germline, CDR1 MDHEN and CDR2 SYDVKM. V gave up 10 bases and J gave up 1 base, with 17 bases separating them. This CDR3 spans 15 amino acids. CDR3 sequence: CATTPLGGAKNIQYF. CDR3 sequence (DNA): TGTGCCACCACACCCCTAGGTGGGGCCAAAAACATTCAGTACTTC.

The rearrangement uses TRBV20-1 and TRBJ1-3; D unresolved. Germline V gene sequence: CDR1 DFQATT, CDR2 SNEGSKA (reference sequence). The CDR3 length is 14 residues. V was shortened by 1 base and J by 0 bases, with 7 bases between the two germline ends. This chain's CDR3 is CSARVGNSGNTIYF. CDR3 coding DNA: TGCAGTGCTAGAGTGGGAAACTCTGGAAACACCATATATTTT.

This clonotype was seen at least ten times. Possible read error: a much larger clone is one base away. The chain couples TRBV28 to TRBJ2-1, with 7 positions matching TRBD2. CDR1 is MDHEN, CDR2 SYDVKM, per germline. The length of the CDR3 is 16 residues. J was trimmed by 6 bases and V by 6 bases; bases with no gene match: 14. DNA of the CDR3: TGTGCCAGCAGCCCCTGGTGGGAGGGCCATAGCAATGAGCAGTTCTTC. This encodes CASSPWWEGHSNEQFF.

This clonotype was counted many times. CDR3 DNA sequence: TGTGCCAGCAGCTCGCTATGGACCCGGGCGTCCTACGAGCAGTACTTC. It is translated as CASSSLWTRASYEQYF. This rearrangement joins TRBV11-2 to TRBJ2-7; D call uncertain. This CDR3 contains 16 residues. Germline V lookup: CDR1 SGHAT, CDR2 FQNNGV. V lost 4 bases and J lost 1, with 17 bases in between.

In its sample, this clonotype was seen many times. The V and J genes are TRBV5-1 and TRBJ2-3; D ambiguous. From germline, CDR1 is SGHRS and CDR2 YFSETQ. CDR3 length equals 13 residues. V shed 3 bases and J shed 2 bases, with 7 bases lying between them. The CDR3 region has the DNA TGCGCCAGCAGCTCGGCTTCCACAGATACGCAGTATTTT. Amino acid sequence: CASSSASTDTQYF.

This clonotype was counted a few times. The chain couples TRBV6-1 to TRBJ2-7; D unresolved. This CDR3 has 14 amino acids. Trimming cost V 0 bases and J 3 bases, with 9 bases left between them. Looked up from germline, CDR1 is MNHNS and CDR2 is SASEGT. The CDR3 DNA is TGTGCCAGCAGTGAAGCCTACAGTAACTACGAGCAGTACTTC. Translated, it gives CASSEAYSNYEQYF.

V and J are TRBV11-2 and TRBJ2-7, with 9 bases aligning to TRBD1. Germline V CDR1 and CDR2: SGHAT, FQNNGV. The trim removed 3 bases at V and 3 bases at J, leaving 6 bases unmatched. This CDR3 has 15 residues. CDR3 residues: CASSLPGTGNYEQYF. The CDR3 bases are TGTGCCAGCAGCTTGCCCGGGACAGGGAACTACGAGCAGTACTTC. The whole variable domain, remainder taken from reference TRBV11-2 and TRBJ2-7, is EAGVAQSPRYKIIEKRQSVAFWCNPISGHATLYWYQQILGQGPKLLIQFQNNGVVDDSQLPKDRFSAERLKGVDSTLKIQPAKLEDSAVYLCASSLPGTGNYEQYFGPGTRLTVT.

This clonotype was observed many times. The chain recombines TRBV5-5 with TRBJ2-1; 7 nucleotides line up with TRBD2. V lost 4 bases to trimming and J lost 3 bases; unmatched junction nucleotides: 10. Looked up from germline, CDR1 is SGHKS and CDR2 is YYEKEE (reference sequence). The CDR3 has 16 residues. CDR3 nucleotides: TGTGCCAGCAGCACCTCCGGGACTACCTACTACAATGAGCAGTTCTTC. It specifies CASSTSGTTYYNEQFF.

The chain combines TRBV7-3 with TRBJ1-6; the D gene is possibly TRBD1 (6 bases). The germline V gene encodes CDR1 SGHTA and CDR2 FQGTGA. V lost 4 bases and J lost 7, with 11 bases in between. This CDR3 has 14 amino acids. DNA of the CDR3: TGTGCCAGCAGCTCCACAGGGCAGAATTCACCCCTCCACTTT. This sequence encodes CASSSTGQNSPLHF.

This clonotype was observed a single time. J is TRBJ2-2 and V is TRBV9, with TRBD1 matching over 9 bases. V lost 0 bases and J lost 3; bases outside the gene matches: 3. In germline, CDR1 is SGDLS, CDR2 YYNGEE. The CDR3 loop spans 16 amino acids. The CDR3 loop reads CASSVAGTGHTGELFF. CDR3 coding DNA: TGTGCCAGCAGCGTAGCCGGGACAGGGCACACCGGGGAGCTGTTTTTT.

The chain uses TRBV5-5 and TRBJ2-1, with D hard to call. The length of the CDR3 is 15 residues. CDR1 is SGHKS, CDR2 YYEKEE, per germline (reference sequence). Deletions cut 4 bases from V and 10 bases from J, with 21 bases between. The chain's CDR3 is CASSPTDGSKGEQFF. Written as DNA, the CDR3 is TGTGCCAGCAGCCCTACGGACGGAAGCAAAGGGGAGCAGTTCTTC.

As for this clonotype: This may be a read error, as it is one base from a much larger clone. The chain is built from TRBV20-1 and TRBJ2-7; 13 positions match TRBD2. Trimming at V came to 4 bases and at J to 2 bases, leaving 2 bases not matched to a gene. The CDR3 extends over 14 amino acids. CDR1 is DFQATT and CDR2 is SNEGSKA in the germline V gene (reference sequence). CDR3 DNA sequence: TGCAGTGCTAAGACTAGCGGGAGGACCTACGAGCAGTACTTC. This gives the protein CSAKTSGRTYEQYF.

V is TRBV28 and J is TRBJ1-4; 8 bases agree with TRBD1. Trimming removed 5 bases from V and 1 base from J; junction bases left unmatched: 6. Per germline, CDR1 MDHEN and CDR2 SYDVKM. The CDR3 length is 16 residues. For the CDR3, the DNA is TGTGCCAGCAGTATTAACAGGGGGGAAACTAATGAAAAACTGTTTTTT. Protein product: CASSINRGETNEKLFF.

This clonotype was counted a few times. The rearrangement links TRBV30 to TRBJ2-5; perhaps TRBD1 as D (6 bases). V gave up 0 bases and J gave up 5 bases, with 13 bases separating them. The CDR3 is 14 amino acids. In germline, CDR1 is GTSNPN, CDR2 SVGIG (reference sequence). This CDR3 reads CAWSVTGSGETQYF. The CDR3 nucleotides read TGTGCCTGGAGTGTAACAGGGAGTGGGGAGACCCAGTACTTC. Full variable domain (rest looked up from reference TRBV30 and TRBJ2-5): SQTIHQWPATLVQPVGSPLSLECTVEGTSNPNLYWYRQAAGRGLQLLFYSVGIGQISSEVPQNLSASRPQDRQFILSSKKLLLSDSGFYLCAWSVTGSGETQYFGPGTRLLVL.

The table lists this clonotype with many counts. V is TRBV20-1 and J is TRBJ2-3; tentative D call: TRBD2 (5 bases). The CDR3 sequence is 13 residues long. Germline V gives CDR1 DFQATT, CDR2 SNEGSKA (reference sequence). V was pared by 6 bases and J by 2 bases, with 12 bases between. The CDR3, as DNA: TGCAGTGCAAGACCTAGCCTCACAGATACGCAGTATTTT. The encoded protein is CSARPSLTDTQYF.

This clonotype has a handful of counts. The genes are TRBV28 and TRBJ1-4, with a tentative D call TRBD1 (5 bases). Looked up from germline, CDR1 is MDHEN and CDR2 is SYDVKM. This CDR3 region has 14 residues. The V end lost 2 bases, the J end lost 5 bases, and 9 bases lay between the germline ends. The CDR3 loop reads CASSLPGLNEKLFF. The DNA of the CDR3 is TGTGCCAGCAGTTTACCAGGGCTGAATGAAAAACTGTTTTTT.

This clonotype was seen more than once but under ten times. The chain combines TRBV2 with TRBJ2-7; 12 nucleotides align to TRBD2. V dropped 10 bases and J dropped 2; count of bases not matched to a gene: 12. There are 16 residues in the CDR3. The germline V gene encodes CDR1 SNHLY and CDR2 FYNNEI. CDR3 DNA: TGTGCCATCTTGACTAGCGGGAGAGGAGGGCCCTACGAGCAGTACTTC. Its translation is CAILTSGRGGPYEQYF.

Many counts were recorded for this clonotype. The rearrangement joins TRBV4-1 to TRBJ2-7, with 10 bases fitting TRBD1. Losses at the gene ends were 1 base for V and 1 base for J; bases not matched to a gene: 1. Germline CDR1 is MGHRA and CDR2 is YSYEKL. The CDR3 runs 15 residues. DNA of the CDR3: TGCGCCAGCAGCCAAGGGACAGGGGGTTCCTACGAGCAGTACTTC. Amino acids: CASSQGTGGSYEQYF.

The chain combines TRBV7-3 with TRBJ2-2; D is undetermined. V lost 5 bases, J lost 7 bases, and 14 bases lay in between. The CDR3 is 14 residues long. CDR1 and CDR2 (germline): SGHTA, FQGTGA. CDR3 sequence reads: CASSPRAVGGELFF. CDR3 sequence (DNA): TGTGCCAGCAGCCCCCGCGCGGTGGGCGGGGAGCTGTTTTTT.

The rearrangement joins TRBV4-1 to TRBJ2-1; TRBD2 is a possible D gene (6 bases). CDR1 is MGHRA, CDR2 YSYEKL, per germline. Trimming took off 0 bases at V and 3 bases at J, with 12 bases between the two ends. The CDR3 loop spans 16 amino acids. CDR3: CASSQDGTQIYNEQFF. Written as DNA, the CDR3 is TGCGCCAGCAGCCAAGACGGGACTCAAATCTACAATGAGCAGTTCTTC.

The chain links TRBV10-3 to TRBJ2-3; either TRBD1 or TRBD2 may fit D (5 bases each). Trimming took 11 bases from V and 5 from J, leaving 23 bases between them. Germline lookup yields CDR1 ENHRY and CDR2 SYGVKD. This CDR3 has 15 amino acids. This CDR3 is CAPWTGTILVDTQYF. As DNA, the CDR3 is TGTGCCCCCTGGACCGGGACGATCTTGGTAGATACGCAGTATTTT.

The CDR3 here is CASSLRETSGRVGGDNEQFF. The DNA of the CDR3 is TGCGCCAGCAGCTTACGAGAGACTAGCGGGAGGGTGGGTGGTGACAATGAGCAGTTCTTC. The chain combines TRBV5-1 with TRBJ2-1; 14 bases map to TRBD2. The CDR3 sequence is 20 residues long. The J segment lost 5 bases and the V segment lost 2 bases, leaving 15 bases of the junction unmatched. Germline V gives CDR1 SGHRS, CDR2 YFSETQ. Full variable domain (missing parts from reference TRBV5-1 and TRBJ2-1): KAGVTQTPRYLIKTRGQQVTLSCSPISGHRSVSWYQQTPGQGLQFLFEYFSETQRNKGNFPGRFSGRQFSNSRSEMNVSTLELGDSALYLCASSLRETSGRVGGDNEQFFGPGTRLTVL.